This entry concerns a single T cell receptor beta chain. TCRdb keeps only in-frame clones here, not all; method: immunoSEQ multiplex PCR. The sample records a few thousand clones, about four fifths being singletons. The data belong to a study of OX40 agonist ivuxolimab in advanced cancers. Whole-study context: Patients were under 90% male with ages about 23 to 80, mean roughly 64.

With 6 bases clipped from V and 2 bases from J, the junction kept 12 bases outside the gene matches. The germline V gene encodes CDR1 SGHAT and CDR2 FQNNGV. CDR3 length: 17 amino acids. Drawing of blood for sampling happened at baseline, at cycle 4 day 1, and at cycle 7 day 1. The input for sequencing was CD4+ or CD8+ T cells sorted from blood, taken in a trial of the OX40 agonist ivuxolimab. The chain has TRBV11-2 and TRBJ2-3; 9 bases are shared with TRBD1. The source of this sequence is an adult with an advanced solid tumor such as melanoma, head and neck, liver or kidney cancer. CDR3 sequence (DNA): TGTGCCAGCAGTTTCAGAGACAGGGGGGGTATCACAGATACGCAGTATTTT. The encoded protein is CASSFRDRGGITDTQYF.